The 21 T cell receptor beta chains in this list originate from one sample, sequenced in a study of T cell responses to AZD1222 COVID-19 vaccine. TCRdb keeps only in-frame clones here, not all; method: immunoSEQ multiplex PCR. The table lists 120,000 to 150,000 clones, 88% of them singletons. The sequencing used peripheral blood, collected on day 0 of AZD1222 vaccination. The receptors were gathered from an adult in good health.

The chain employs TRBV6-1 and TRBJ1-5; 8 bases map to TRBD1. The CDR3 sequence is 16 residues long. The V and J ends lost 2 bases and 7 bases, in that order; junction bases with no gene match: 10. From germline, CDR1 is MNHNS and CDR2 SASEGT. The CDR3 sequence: CASSEYRTGIRQPQHF. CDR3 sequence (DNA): TGTGCCAGCAGTGAATATAGGACAGGGATTCGGCAGCCCCAGCATTTT.

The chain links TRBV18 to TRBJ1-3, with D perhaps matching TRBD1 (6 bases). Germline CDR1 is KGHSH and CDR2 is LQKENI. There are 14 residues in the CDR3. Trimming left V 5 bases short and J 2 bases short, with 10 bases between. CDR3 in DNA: TGTGCCAGCTCAAAAGGGGACACTGGAAACACCATATATTTT. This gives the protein CASSKGDTGNTIYF. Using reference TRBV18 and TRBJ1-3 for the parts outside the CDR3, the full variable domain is NAGVMQNPRHLVRRRGQEARLRCSPMKGHSHVYWYRQLPEEGLKFMVYLQKENIIDESGMPKERFSAEFPKEGPSILRIQQVVRGDSAAYFCASSKGDTGNTIYFGEGSWLTVV.

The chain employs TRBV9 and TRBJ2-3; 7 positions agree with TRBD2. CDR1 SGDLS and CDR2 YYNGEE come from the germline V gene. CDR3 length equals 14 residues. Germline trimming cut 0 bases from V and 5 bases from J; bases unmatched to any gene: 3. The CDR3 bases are TGTGCCAGCAGCGTAGTATTAGCGGGAGATACGCAGTATTTT. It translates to CASSVVLAGDTQYF.

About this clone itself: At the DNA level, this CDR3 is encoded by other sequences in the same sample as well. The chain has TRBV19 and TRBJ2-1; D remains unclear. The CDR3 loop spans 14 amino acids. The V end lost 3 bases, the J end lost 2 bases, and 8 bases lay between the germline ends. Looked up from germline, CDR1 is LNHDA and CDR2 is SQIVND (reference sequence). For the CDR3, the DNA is TGTGCCAGTAGTATCGGCGGAACCTACAATGAGCAGTTCTTC. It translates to CASSIGGTYNEQFF.

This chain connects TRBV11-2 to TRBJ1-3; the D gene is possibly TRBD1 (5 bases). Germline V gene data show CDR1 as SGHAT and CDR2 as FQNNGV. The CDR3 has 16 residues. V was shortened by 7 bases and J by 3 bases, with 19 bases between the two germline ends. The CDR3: CASTQPSGGSGNTIYF. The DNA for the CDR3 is TGTGCCAGCACCCAACCCTCCGGGGGTAGTGGAAACACCATATATTTT.

CDR3 coding DNA: TGTGCCAGCAGCCAAAGCGGGACTAGCACAGATACGCAGTATTTT. This encodes CASSQSGTSTDTQYF. The rearrangement uses TRBV5-4 and TRBJ2-3; TRBD2 agrees at 7 bases. This CDR3 region has 15 residues. Per germline, CDR1 SGHNT and CDR2 YYREEE (reference sequence). V trimming: 4 bases; J trimming: 0 bases; junction bases outside the gene matches: 5.

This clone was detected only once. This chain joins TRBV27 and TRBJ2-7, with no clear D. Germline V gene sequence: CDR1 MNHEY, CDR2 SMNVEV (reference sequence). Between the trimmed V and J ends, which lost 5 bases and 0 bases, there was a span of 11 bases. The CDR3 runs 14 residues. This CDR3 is CASSPILHSYEQYF. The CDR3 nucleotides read TGTGCCAGCAGTCCCATACTTCACTCCTACGAGCAGTACTTC.

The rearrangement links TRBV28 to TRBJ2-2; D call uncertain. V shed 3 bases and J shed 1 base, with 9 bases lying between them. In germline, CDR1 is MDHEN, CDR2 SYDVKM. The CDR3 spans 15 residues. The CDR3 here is CASSFVAGNTGELFF. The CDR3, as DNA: TGTGCCAGCAGTTTTGTCGCAGGGAACACCGGGGAGCTGTTTTTT.

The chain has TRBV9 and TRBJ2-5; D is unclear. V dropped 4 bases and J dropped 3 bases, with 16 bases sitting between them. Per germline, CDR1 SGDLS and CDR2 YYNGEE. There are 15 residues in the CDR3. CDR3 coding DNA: TGTGCCAGCAGCTCCGAGATGGTGGGGAAAGAGACCCAGTACTTC. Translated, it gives CASSSEMVGKETQYF.

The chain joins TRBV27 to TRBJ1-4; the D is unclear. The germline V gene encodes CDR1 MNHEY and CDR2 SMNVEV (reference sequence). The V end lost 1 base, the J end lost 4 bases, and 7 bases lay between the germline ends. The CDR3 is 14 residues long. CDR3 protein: CASSLWGHNEKLFF. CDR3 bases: TGTGCCAGCAGTTTATGGGGTCATAATGAAAAACTGTTTTTT. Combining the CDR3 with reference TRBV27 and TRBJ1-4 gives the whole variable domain EAQVTQNPRYLITVTGKKLTVTCSQNMNHEYMSWYRQDPGLGLRQIYYSMNVEVTDKGDVPEGYKVSRKEKRNFPLILESPSPNQTSLYFCASSLWGHNEKLFFGSGTQLSVL.

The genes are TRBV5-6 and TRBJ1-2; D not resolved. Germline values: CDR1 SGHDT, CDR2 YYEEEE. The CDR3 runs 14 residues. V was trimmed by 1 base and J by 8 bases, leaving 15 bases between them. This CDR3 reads CASSLRGGPAGYTF. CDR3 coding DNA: TGTGCCAGCAGCTTGCGCGGCGGCCCGGCGGGCTACACCTTC. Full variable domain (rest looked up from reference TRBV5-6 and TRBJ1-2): DAGVTQSPTHLIKTRGQQVTLRCSPKSGHDTVSWYQQALGQGPQFIFQYYEEEERQRGNFPDRFSGHQFPNYSSELNVNALLLGDSALYLCASSLRGGPAGYTFGSGTRLTVV.

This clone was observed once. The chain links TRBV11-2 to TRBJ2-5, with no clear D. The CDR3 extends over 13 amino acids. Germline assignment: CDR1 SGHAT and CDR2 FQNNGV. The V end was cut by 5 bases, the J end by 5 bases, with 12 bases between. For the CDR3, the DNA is TGTGCCAGCAGCCCCATCATGGGGGAGACCCAGTACTTC. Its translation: CASSPIMGETQYF.

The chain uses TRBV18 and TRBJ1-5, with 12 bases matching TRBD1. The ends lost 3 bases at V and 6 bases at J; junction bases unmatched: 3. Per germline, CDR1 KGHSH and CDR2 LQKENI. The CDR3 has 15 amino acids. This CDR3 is CASSPGTGGFQPQHF. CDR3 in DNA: TGTGCCAGCTCACCCGGGACAGGGGGCTTTCAGCCCCAGCATTTT.

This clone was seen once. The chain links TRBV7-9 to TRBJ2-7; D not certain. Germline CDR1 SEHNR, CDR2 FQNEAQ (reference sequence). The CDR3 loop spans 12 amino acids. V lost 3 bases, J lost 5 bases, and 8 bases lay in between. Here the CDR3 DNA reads TGTGCCAGCAGCTTGGGATTAAACGAGCAGTACTTC. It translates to CASSLGLNEQYF.

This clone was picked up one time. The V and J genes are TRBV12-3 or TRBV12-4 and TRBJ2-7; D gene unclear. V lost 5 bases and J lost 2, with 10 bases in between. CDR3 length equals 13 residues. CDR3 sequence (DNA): TGTGCCAGCAGTATTGGGATTGCCTACGAGCAGTACTTC. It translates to CASSIGIAYEQYF.

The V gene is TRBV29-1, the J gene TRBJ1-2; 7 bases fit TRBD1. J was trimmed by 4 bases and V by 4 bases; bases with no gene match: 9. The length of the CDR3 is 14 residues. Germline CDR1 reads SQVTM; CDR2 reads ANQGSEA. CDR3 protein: CSVGPSGGGYGYTF. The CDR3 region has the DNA TGCAGCGTTGGTCCGTCAGGGGGAGGCTATGGCTACACCTTC.

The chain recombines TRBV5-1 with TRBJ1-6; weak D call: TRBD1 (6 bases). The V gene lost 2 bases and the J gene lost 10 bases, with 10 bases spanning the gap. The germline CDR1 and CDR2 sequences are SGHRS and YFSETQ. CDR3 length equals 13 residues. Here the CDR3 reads CASSLHRDSPLHF. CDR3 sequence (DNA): TGCGCCAGCAGCTTACACAGGGACTCACCCCTCCACTTT.

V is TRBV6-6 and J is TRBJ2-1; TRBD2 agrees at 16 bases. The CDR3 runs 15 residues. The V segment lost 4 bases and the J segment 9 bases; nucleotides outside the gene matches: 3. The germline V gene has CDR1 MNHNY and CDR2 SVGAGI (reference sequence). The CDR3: CASSSGLAGGGEQFF. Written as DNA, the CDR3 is TGTGCCAGCAGTTCGGGACTAGCGGGAGGGGGTGAGCAGTTCTTC.

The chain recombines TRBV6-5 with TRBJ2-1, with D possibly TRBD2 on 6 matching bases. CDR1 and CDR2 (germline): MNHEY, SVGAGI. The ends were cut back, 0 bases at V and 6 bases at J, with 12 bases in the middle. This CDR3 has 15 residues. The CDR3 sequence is CASSYSGTRINEQFF. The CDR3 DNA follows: TGTGCCAGCAGTTACTCAGGGACTCGAATCAATGAGCAGTTCTTC.

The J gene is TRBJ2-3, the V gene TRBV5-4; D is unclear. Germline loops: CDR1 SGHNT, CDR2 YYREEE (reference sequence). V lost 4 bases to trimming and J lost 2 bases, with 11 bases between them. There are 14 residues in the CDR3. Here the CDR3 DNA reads TGTGCCAGCAGCGAGCCATATTACACAGATACGCAGTATTTT. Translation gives CASSEPYYTDTQYF.

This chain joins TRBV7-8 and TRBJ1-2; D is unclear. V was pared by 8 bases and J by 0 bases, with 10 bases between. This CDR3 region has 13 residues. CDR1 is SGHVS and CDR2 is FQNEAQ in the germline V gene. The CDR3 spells CASGARTNYGYTF. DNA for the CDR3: TGTGCCAGCGGAGCCAGGACTAACTATGGCTACACCTTC.